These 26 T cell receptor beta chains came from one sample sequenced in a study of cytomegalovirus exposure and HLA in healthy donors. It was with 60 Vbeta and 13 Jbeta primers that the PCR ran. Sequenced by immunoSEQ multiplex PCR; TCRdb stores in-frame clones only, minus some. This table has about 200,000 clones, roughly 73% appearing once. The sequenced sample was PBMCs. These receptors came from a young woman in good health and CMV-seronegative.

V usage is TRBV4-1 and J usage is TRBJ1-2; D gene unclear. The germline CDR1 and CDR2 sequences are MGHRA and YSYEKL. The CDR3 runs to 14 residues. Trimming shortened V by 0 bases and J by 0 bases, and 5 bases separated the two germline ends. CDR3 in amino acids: CASSQERANYGYTF. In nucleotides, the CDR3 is TGCGCCAGCAGCCAAGAACGAGCTAACTATGGCTACACCTTC.

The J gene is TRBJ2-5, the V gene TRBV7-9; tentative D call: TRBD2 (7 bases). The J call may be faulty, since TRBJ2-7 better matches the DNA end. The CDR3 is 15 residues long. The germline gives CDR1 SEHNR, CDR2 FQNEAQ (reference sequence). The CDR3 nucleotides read TGTGCCAGCAGCTTAGTACGGGGGGCGTCCTACGAGCAGTACTTC. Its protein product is CASSLVRGASYEQYF.

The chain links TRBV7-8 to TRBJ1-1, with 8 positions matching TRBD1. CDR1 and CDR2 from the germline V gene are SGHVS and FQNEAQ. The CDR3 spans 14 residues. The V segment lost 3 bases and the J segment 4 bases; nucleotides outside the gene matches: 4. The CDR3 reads CASSFDRGGTEAFF. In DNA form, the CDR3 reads TGTGCCAGCAGCTTCGACAGGGGTGGCACTGAAGCTTTCTTT.

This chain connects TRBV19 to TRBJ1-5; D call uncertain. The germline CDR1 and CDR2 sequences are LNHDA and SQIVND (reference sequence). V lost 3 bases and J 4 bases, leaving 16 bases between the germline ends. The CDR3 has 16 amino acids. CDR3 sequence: CASSIWGAAVNQPQHF. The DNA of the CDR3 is TGTGCCAGTAGTATTTGGGGAGCAGCCGTAAATCAGCCCCAGCATTTT.

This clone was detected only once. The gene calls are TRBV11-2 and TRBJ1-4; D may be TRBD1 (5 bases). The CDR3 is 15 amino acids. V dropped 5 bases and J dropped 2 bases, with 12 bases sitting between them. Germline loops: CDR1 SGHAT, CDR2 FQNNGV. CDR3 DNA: TGTGCCAGCAGCATAACACAGGCGACTAATGAAAAACTGTTTTTT. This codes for CASSITQATNEKLFF.

In nucleotides, the CDR3 is TGTGCCAGCAGCCCCAACACAGGGGGCCTCTCCTACGAGCAGTACTTC. This gives the protein CASSPNTGGLSYEQYF. This chain links TRBV7-6 with TRBJ2-7, with 9 bases aligning to TRBD1. The CDR3 covers 16 residues. The V gene end was trimmed by 5 bases and the J gene end by 0 bases; junction bases not matched to a gene: 8. Germline V gene lookup returns CDR1 SGHVS and CDR2 FNYEAQ.

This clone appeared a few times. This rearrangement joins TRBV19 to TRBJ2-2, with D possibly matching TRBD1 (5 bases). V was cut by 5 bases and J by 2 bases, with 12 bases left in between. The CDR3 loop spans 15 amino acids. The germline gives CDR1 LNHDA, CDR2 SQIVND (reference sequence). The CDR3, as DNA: TGTGCCAGTAGTCCCCTCAGGGATAACACCGGGGAGCTGTTTTTT. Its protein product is CASSPLRDNTGELFF.

The CDR3 loop is CASSSLAGVENEQFF. CDR3 bases: TGTGCCAGCAGCTCGCTAGCGGGAGTGGAGAATGAGCAGTTCTTC. The chain employs TRBV11-3 and TRBJ2-1, with 10 bases matching TRBD2. J was trimmed by 7 bases and V by 4 bases; bases with no gene match: 7. This CDR3 is built from 15 residues. From germline, CDR1 is SGHNT and CDR2 YENEEA.

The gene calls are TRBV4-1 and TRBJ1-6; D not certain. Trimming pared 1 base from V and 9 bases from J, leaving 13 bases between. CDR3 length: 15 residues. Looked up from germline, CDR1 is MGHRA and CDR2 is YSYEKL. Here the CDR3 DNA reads TGCGCCAGCAGCCAAGGACCCGGCAGGCGTTCACCCCTCCACTTT. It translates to CASSQGPGRRSPLHF.

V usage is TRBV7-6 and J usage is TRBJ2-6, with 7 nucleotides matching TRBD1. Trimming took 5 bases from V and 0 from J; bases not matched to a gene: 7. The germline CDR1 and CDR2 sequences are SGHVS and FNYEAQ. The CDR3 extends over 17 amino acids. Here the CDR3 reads CASSLRQGDSGANVLTF. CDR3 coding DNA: TGTGCCAGCAGCCTCCGACAGGGAGACTCTGGGGCCAACGTCCTGACTTTC.

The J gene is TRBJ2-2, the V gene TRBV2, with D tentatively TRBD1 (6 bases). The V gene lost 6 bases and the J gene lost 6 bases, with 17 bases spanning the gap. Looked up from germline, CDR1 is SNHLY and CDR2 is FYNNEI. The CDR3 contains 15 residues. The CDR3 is CASRSLRGIAGELFF. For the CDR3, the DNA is TGTGCCAGCAGGTCCTTAAGGGGGATCGCCGGGGAGCTGTTTTTT.

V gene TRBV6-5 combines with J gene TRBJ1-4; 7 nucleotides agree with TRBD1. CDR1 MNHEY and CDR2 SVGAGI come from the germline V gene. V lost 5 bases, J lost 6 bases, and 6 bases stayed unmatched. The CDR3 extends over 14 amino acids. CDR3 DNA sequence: TGTGCCAGCAGTCGGACAGGTGCATATGAAAAACTGTTTTTT. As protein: CASSRTGAYEKLFF.

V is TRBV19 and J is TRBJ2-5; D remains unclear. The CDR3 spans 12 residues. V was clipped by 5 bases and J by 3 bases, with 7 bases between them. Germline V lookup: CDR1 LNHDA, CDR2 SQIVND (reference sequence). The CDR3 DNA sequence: TGTGCCAGTAGTTTTCCAGAAGAGACCCAGTACTTC. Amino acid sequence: CASSFPEETQYF.

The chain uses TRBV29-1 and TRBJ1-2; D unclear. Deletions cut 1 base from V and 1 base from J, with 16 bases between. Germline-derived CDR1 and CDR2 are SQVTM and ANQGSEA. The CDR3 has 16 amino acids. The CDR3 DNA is TGCAGCGTTGAAGCGTTGGCAGGATCAAATAACTATGGCTACACCTTC. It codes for CSVEALAGSNNYGYTF.

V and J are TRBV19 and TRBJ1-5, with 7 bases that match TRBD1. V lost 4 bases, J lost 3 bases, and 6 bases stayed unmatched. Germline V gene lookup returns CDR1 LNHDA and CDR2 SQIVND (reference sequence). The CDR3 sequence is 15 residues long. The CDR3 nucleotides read TGTGCCAGTAGTACAGGGACAGAGTACAATCAGCCCCAGCATTTT. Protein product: CASSTGTEYNQPQHF.

Here the CDR3 DNA reads TGTGCCAGCAGTTCGGTCCCGGGTCACTCCTACGAGCAGTACTTC. This codes for CASSSVPGHSYEQYF. The chain employs TRBV6-5 and TRBJ2-7; D is undetermined. Germline assignment: CDR1 MNHEY and CDR2 SVGAGI. The CDR3 has 15 residues. Trimming pared 4 bases from V and 0 bases from J, leaving 13 bases between.

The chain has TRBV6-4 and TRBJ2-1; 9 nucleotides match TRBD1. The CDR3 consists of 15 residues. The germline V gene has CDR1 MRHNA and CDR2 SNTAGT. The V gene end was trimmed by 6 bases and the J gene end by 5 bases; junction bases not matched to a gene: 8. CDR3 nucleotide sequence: TGTGCCAGCAGGCCACAGGGGGCGACCAACAATGAGCAGTTCTTC. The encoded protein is CASRPQGATNNEQFF.

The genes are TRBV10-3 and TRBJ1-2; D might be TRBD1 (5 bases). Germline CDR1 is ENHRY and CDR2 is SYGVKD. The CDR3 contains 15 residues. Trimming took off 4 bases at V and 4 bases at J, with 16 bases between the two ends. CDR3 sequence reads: CAISATVDSPYGYTF. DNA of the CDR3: TGTGCCATCAGTGCGACCGTCGACAGCCCCTATGGCTACACCTTC.

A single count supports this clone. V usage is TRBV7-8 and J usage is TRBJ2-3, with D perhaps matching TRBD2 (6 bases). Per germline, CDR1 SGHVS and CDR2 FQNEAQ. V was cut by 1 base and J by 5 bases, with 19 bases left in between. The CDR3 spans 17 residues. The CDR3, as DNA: TGTGCCAGCAGCTTAGGAACGAGACTCTTGGGAGGAGATACGCAGTATTTT. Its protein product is CASSLGTRLLGGDTQYF.

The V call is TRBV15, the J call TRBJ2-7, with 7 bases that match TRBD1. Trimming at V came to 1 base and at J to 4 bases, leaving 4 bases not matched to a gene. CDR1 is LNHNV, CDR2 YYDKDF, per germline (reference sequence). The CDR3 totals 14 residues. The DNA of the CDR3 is TGTGCCACCAGCAGAGCCGGGGACAGTTACGAGCAGTACTTC. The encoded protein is CATSRAGDSYEQYF.

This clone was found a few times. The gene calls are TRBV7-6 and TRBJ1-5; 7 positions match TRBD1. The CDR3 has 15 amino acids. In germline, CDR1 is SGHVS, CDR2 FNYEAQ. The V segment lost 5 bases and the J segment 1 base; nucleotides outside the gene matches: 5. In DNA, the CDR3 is TGTGCCAGCAGCCCCGAGGGGGCAAGCAATCAGCCCCAGCATTTT. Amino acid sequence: CASSPEGASNQPQHF.

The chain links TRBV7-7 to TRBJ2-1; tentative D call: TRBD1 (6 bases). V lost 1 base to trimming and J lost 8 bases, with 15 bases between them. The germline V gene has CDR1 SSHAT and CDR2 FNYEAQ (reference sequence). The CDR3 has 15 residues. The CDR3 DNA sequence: TGTGCCAGCAGCTTAGAAGGGGGTGAGATGCATGAGCAGTTCTTC. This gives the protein CASSLEGGEMHEQFF.

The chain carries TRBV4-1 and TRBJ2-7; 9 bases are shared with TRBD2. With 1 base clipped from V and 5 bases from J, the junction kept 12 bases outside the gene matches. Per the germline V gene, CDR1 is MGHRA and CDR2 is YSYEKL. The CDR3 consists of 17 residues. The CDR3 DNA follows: TGCGCCAGCAGCCAAGGTTGGGCGGCGCGGGAGGGAAACGAGCAGTACTTC. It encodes CASSQGWAAREGNEQYF.

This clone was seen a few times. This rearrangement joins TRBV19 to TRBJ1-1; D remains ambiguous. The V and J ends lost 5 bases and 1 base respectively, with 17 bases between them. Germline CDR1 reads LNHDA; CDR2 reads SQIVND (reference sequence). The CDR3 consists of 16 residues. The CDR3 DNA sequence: TGTGCCAGTAGTTTCCAAACACGCCAAAGGAACACTGAAGCTTTCTTT. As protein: CASSFQTRQRNTEAFF.

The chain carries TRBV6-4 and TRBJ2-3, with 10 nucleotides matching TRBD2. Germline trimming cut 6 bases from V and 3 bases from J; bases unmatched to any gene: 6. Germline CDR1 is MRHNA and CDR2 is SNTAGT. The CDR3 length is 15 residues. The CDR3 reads CASRVLAGSTDTQYF. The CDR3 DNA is TGTGCCAGCAGGGTACTAGCGGGGTCGACAGATACGCAGTATTTT.

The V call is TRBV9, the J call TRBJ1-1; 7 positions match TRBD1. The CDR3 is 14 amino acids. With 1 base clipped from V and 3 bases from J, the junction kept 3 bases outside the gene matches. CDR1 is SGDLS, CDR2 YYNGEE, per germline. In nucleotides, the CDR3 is TGTGCCAGCAGCGTAACAACAGGGGACACTGAAGCTTTCTTT. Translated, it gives CASSVTTGDTEAFF.